Shown below are 21 T cell receptor beta chains from a single sample sequenced in a study of cytomegalovirus exposure and HLA in healthy donors. In the PCR, 60 Vbeta and 13 Jbeta primers were used. TCRdb keeps only in-frame clones here, not all; method: immunoSEQ multiplex PCR. The profile shows some 60,000 clones, just under 85% of them singletons. Sequenced material: PBMCs. These receptors were taken from a man aged 35 to 55 in good health and CMV-seronegative.

The chain has TRBV30 and TRBJ1-1; D possibly corresponds to TRBD1 (5 bases). This CDR3 has 13 amino acids. CDR1 and CDR2 from the germline V gene are GTSNPN and SVGIG (reference sequence). Trimming stripped 2 bases from V and 3 bases from J, with 10 bases between. The CDR3 coding sequence is TGTGCCTGGAGTATCGCGGGGGACACTGAAGCTTTCTTT. It yields the protein CAWSIAGDTEAFF. Complete variable domain (other parts from reference TRBV30 and TRBJ1-1): SQTIHQWPATLVQPVGSPLSLECTVEGTSNPNLYWYRQAAGRGLQLLFYSVGIGQISSEVPQNLSASRPQDRQFILSSKKLLLSDSGFYLCAWSIAGDTEAFFGQGTRLTVV.

The rearrangement links TRBV27 to TRBJ2-1; 16 positions agree with TRBD2. Germline CDR1 MNHEY, CDR2 SMNVEV (reference sequence). Germline trimming cut 2 bases from V and 8 bases from J; bases unmatched to any gene: 9. The CDR3 is 18 residues long. The CDR3 DNA reads as TGTGCCAGCAGTTTAATCGTTGGGACTAGCGGGGGGGCCCATGAGCAGTTCTTC. This sequence encodes CASSLIVGTSGGAHEQFF.

The chain is built from TRBV7-3 and TRBJ2-5, with 7 nucleotides matching TRBD1. V shed 5 bases and J 7 bases; nucleotides not matched to a gene: 10. Germline CDR1 is SGHTA and CDR2 is FQGTGA. The CDR3 is made up of 14 amino acids. The CDR3: CASSPQGPGGTQYF. Written as DNA, the CDR3 is TGTGCCAGCAGCCCACAGGGGCCGGGCGGGACCCAGTACTTC.

CDR3 in amino acids: CASSYFGKMGNTEAFF. DNA for the CDR3: TGTGCCAGCAGTTATTTCGGGAAGATGGGGAACACTGAAGCTTTCTTT. V is TRBV6-6 and J is TRBJ1-1; unclear D gene. Between the trimmed V and J ends, which lost 3 bases and 1 base, there was a span of 15 bases. CDR1 is MNHNY and CDR2 is SVGAGI in the germline V gene (reference sequence). The CDR3 extends over 16 amino acids.

This rearrangement joins TRBV19 to TRBJ1-5; no clear D gene. This CDR3 contains 16 residues. CDR1 and CDR2 from the germline V gene are LNHDA and SQIVND (reference sequence). The V end was cut by 5 bases, the J end by 0 bases, with 14 bases between. CDR3 sequence reads: CASSWRAPYSNQPQHF. The CDR3 coding sequence is TGTGCCAGTAGTTGGCGGGCCCCCTATAGCAATCAGCCCCAGCATTTT.

This chain joins TRBV7-3 and TRBJ2-1; 10 nucleotides match TRBD2. V shed 4 bases, J shed 5 bases, and the junction held 8 bases outside the gene matches. Per germline, CDR1 SGHTA and CDR2 FQGTGA. This CDR3 is built from 16 residues. For the CDR3, the DNA is TGTGCCAGCAGCTCCCGGCCGACTAGCGGGCACAATGAGCAGTTCTTC. It yields the protein CASSSRPTSGHNEQFF.

This clone was seen only once. This chain connects TRBV6-4 to TRBJ2-2; 8 nucleotides agree with TRBD1. The CDR3 covers 19 residues. Germline CDR1 is MRHNA and CDR2 is SNTAGT. The V gene end was trimmed by 2 bases and the J gene end by 0 bases; junction bases not matched to a gene: 11. CDR3: CASSDRGRGQPSNTGELFF. The DNA for the CDR3 is TGTGCCAGCAGTGACAGGGGCAGGGGGCAACCTTCGAACACCGGGGAGCTGTTTTTT.

This chain links TRBV30 with TRBJ2-1; maybe TRBD2 (7 bases). Germline loops: CDR1 GTSNPN, CDR2 SVGIG (reference sequence). Deletions cut 8 bases from V and 6 bases from J, with 23 bases between. This CDR3 region has 15 residues. The CDR3 reads CAANVYGGRRNEQFF. The CDR3 nucleotides are TGTGCCGCTAACGTATACGGGGGGCGTCGCAATGAGCAGTTCTTC.

J is TRBJ2-1 and V is TRBV6-4, with TRBD2 matching 7 bases. The CDR3 sequence is 15 residues long. Germline CDR1 is MRHNA and CDR2 is SNTAGT. Trimming at V came to 4 bases and at J to 4 bases, leaving 7 bases not matched to a gene. The CDR3 region is CASSASGGGYNEQFF. The CDR3 DNA follows: TGTGCCAGCAGTGCATCTGGGGGGGGGTACAATGAGCAGTTCTTC.

This chain links TRBV7-8 with TRBJ2-1, with D perhaps TRBD1 (6 bases). Germline CDR1 and CDR2: SGHVS and FQNEAQ. CDR3 length equals 15 residues. Trimming shortened V by 5 bases and J by 3 bases, and 14 bases separated the two germline ends. CDR3 DNA: TGTGCCAGCAGCCCTAGAGACAGGCTCTACAATGAGCAGTTCTTC. Residues: CASSPRDRLYNEQFF.

The chain carries TRBV7-9 and TRBJ2-5, with D possibly TRBD2 on 6 matching bases. In germline, CDR1 is SEHNR, CDR2 FQNEAQ (reference sequence). V was trimmed by 5 bases and J by 4 bases, leaving 20 bases between them. The CDR3 has 16 amino acids. CDR3 sequence (DNA): TGTGCCAGCAGCGGACGACGGGGGTACTCTGGAGAGACCCAGTACTTC. Translated, it gives CASSGRRGYSGETQYF.

The rearrangement uses TRBV5-6 and TRBJ2-5, with 8 bases identical to TRBD2. This CDR3 has 16 residues. CDR1 and CDR2 (germline): SGHDT, YYEEEE. Germline trimming cut 5 bases from V and 3 bases from J; bases unmatched to any gene: 12. CDR3 residues: CASRAFTGGYEETQYF. CDR3 bases: TGTGCCAGCAGGGCCTTCACGGGGGGGTACGAAGAGACCCAGTACTTC.

This chain links TRBV19 with TRBJ1-2, with TRBD1 as a possible D gene (5 bases). The V end lost 7 bases, the J end lost 4 bases, and 13 bases lay between the germline ends. Germline V gene data show CDR1 as LNHDA and CDR2 as SQIVND (reference sequence). The CDR3 loop spans 13 amino acids. This chain's CDR3 is CASTQTDTYGYTF. DNA for the CDR3: TGTGCCAGTACCCAGACAGACACCTATGGCTACACCTTC.

The chain carries TRBV5-1 and TRBJ1-1, with TRBD1 matching 7 bases. Looked up from germline, CDR1 is SGHRS and CDR2 is YFSETQ. The CDR3 is 14 amino acids. The V segment lost 4 bases and the J segment 1 base; nucleotides outside the gene matches: 4. The CDR3 sequence: CASSPGQPNTEAFF. The CDR3 DNA reads as TGCGCCAGCAGCCCGGGACAGCCGAACACTGAAGCTTTCTTT. The whole variable domain, filled in from reference TRBV5-1 and TRBJ1-1, reads KAGVTQTPRYLIKTRGQQVTLSCSPISGHRSVSWYQQTPGQGLQFLFEYFSETQRNKGNFPGRFSGRQFSNSRSEMNVSTLELGDSALYLCASSPGQPNTEAFFGQGTRLTVV.

The chain is built from TRBV21-1 and TRBJ1-1; TRBD1, as called in the table, went unchecked against the DNA. TRBV21-1 is a listed pseudogene. CDR3 length: 13 amino acids. CDR3 residues: CASSGRTGGEAFF. CDR3 coding DNA: TGTGCCAGCAGCGGCCGGACAGGAGGAGAAGCTTTCTTT.

The genes are TRBV6-5 and TRBJ1-5; 12 positions match TRBD1. The CDR3 spans 15 residues. Trimming at V came to 6 bases and at J to 6 bases, leaving 6 bases not matched to a gene. In germline, CDR1 is MNHEY, CDR2 SVGAGI. CDR3 DNA: TGTGCCAGCAGGAGGGGACAGGGGGCTAGTCAGCCCCAGCATTTT. Its protein is CASRRGQGASQPQHF.

The chain joins TRBV30 to TRBJ2-2, with D maybe TRBD2 (6 bases). Germline V CDR1 and CDR2: GTSNPN, SVGIG (reference sequence). V lost 5 bases, J lost 2 bases, and 15 bases lay in between. CDR3 length: 15 amino acids. The CDR3 DNA reads TGTGCCTGGGGGACCGGGACTGAAAACACCGGGGAGCTGTTTTTT. Translation gives CAWGTGTENTGELFF.

The chain employs TRBV7-6 and TRBJ2-1, with TRBD2 matching 10 bases. The CDR3 spans 13 residues. CDR1 SGHVS and CDR2 FNYEAQ come from the germline V gene. With 7 bases clipped from V and 7 bases from J, the junction kept 4 bases outside the gene matches. The CDR3 DNA reads TGTGCCAGCAAAAGCGGGGGGGCTAATGAGCAGTTCTTC. Translated, it gives CASKSGGANEQFF. Looking up the rest from reference TRBV7-6 and TRBJ2-1 gives the full variable domain: GAGVSQSPRYKVTKRGQDVALRCDPISGHVSLYWYRQALGQGPEFLTYFNYEAQQDKSGLPNDRFSAERPEGSISTLTIQRTEQRDSAMYRCASKSGGANEQFFGPGTRLTVL.

This chain links TRBV4-3 with TRBJ2-3; 12 nucleotides line up with TRBD2. The CDR3 covers 19 residues. The trim removed 0 bases at V and 4 bases at J, leaving 11 bases unmatched. Germline CDR1 LGHNA, CDR2 YSLEER. The DNA of the CDR3 is TGCGCCAGCAGCCAAGATGCAAGGACTAGCGGGGTTCCCCCAGATACGCAGTATTTT. Translated: CASSQDARTSGVPPDTQYF.

The chain combines TRBV19 with TRBJ1-6; maybe TRBD1 (5 bases). Germline V CDR1 and CDR2: LNHDA, SQIVND (reference sequence). The CDR3 is made up of 15 amino acids. The V end was cut by 3 bases, the J end by 8 bases, with 14 bases between. The CDR3 DNA follows: TGTGCCAGTAGTATCGGGCAGGGCTGGGATTCACCCCTCCACTTT. Amino acids: CASSIGQGWDSPLHF.

The genes are TRBV4-3 and TRBJ2-3, with TRBD2 identical over 10 bases. The CDR3 runs 16 residues. Trimming cost V 2 bases and J 7 bases; bases outside gene matches: 9. CDR1 LGHNA and CDR2 YSLEER come from the germline V gene. This CDR3 is CASSQYLAGASNTQYF. The CDR3 DNA is TGCGCCAGCAGCCAATACCTAGCGGGGGCCTCGAATACGCAGTATTTT.